A selection of T cell receptor beta chains follows, all from one sample in a study of shared clonotypes between healthy human individuals. TCRdb's table, derived via immunoSEQ multiplex PCR, lists solely in-frame clones and lacks some. The repertoire consists of about a million clones, with about 80% occurring once and the leading ten covering about 0.89%. Sequencing input: memory CD4+ T cells from PBMCs. The receptors stem from a man younger than 35 in good health. Some clones in this sample may be carry-over from other donors' samples. The CDR3 runs from the conserved cysteine through the conserved F or W. D genes are given only for firm matches. For some rows the clone size is stated as once, few or many, or as a class when expanded; others skip it.

>.|TRBJ2-5|TRBV19|TRBD2
TGTGCCAGTAGTATCGGACTAGCGGGAGTGGAGACCCAGTACTTC
CASSIGLAGVETQYF
>.|TRBJ2-7|TRBV28|.
TGTGCCAGCCGAAGACCGAAGGCTTCCTACGAGCAGTACTTC
CASRRPKASYEQYF
>.|TRBJ2-7|TRBV20-1|.
TGCAGTGCCCGCGTGCCTGGTGGGCAGTACTTC
CSARVPGGQYF
>.|TRBJ1-2|TRBV2|.
TGTGCCAGCAGTGAAGAATTGGGACGGGGAACTAACGGCTACACCTTC
CASSEELGRGTNGYTF
>few|TRBJ2-1|TRBV23-1|.
TGCGCCAGCAGTCAAATGGGACACCTAATCTACAATGAGCAGTTCTTC
CASSQMGHLIYNEQFF
>.|TRBJ1-5|TRBV18|TRBD1
TGTGCCAGCTCACCGGGACAGTTGGTGGACAATCAGCCCCAGCATTTT
CASSPGQLVDNQPQHF
>.|TRBJ2-4|TRBV21-1|.
TGTGCCAGCAGCGGCCGTGGCTTCAGCGGGGAAAACATTCAGTACTTC
CASSGRGFSGENIQYF
>.|TRBJ2-2|TRBV5-4|TRBD2
TGTGCCAGCAGCTCCGGGGTAGCGGGAGTCACCGGGGAGCTGTTTTTT
CASSSGVAGVTGELFF
>.|TRBJ2-7|TRBV16|.
TGTGCCAGCAGCCAAGCGGCCTACGAGCAGTACTTC
CASSQAAYEQYF
>.|TRBJ1-1|TRBV19|.
TGTGCCAGTAGTATGGTTGGTAGATACTCGGGTACTGAAGCTTTCTTT
CASSMVGRYSGTEAFF
>.|TRBJ1-2|TRBV5-6|TRBD1
TGTGCCAGCAGCTCATATGGGGGACAGGGCATTTTCGGCTACACCTTC
CASSSYGGQGIFGYTF
>.|TRBJ2-5|TRBV9|TRBD2
TGTGCCAGCAGCGTATCGACTAGCGGGACATCAGAGACCCAGTACTTC
CASSVSTSGTSETQYF
>.|TRBJ2-2|TRBV18|TRBD1
TGTGCCAGCTCACCACAGCAGGGGGCGAGCACCGGGGAGCTGTTTTTT
CASSPQQGASTGELFF
>.|TRBJ1-2|TRBV19|.
TGTGCCAGTAGTATTAACAATTTGGCCCGGGGCTATGGCTACACCTTC
CASSINNLARGYGYTF
>once|TRBJ1-5|TRBV30|.
TGTGCCTGGAGTGGAGGGGGGTTTGGCAATCAGCCCCAGCATTTT
CAWSGGGFGNQPQHF
>.|TRBJ2-7|TRBV30|.
TGTGCCTGGAACTACGGGGGCTACGAGCATTACTTC
CAWNYGGYEHYF
>once|TRBJ2-7|TRBV5-1|TRBD1
TGCGCCAGCAGCTTTCGGACAGGGGGATCCTACGAGCAGTACTTC
CASSFRTGGSYEQYF
>once|TRBJ1-2|TRBV5-1|.
TGCGCCAGCAGTCCACAGGATTTGAGCCAAGCTGGCTACACCTTC
CASSPQDLSQAGYTF
>.|TRBJ2-3|TRBV18|TRBD2
TGTGCCAGCTCACCCGGGACTAGCGGGAGAACAGATACGCAGTATTTT
CASSPGTSGRTDTQYF
>.|TRBJ2-7|TRBV2|TRBD1
TGTGCCAGCAGTGGGACCGGGACAGCTTATTTTTACTTC
CASSGTGTAYFYF
>.|TRBJ2-5|TRBV30|.
TGTGCCTGGAGTGCCTTCGGAGGTTCCCAAGAGACCCAGTACTTC
CAWSAFGGSQETQYF
>.|TRBJ1-5|TRBV12-2|.
TGTGCAAGTCGCCAGACGGGGCCCCAGCATTTT
CASRQTGPQHF
>.|TRBJ1-2|TRBV5-4|TRBD1
TGTGCCAGCAGCTTGCGCCACGGGACAGCATATGGCTACACCTTC
CASSLRHGTAYGYTF